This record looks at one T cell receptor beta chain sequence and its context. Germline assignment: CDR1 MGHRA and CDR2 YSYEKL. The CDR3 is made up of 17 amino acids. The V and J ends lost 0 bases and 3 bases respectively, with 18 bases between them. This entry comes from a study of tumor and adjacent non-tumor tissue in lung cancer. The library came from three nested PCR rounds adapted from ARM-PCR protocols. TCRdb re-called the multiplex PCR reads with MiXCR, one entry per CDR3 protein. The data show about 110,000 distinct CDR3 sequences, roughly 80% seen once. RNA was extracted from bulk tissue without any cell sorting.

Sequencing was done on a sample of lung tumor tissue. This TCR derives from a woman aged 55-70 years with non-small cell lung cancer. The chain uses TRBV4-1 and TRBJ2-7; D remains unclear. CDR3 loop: CASSQDFQFSCYYEQYF. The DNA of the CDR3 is TGCGCCAGCAGCCAAGACTTTCAGTTTTCCTGTTACTACGAGCAGTACTTC.